This T cell receptor (beta chain) was recovered during a study of shared clonotypes between healthy human individuals. Study-wide background: Three plates each covered CD4 naive and memory; CD8 naive two, CD8 memory one.

This CDR3 has 16 amino acids. Per germline, CDR1 SEHNR and CDR2 FQNEAQ (reference sequence). The V gene end was trimmed by 2 bases and the J gene end by 3 bases; junction bases not matched to a gene: 5. A remark on this clone: Its antigen is unknown.

TCRdb keeps only in-frame clones here, not all; method: immunoSEQ multiplex PCR. The sample has some 2.1 million clones, 90% to 95% seen once. Study results and caveats: Only blood underwent sampling, and tissue repertoires likely differ. Compared with clonotypes that all four donors shared, non-shared clonotypes had lower generation probabilities.

Naive-designated CD8 cells lacked CD45RO, were positively enriched for CCR7, and omitted terminally differentiated effector memory CD45RA+ cells. All participating donors were Caucasian adults from Nashville, Tennessee. The sequence came from a man younger than 35 in good health. Some clones in this sample may be carry-over from other donors' samples. Sequencing was carried out using naive CD8+ T cells from PBMCs. The genes are TRBV7-9 and TRBJ2-3; 10 bases map to TRBD2. The CDR3 is CASSLWASGRTDTQYF. The DNA of the CDR3 is TGTGCCAGCAGCTTATGGGCTAGCGGGAGAACAGATACGCAGTATTTT.